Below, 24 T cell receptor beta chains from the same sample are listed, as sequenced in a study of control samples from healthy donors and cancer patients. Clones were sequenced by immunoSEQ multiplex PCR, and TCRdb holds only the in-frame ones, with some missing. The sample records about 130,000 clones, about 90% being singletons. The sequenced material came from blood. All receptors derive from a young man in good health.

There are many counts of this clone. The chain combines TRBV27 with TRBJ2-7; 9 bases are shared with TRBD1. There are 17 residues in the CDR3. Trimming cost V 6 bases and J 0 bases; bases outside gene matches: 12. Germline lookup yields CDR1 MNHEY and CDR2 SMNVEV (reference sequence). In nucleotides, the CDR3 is TGTGCCAGCAGCCGATCACAGGGGGCGCCTAGCTCCTACGAGCAGTACTTC. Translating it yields CASSRSQGAPSSYEQYF.

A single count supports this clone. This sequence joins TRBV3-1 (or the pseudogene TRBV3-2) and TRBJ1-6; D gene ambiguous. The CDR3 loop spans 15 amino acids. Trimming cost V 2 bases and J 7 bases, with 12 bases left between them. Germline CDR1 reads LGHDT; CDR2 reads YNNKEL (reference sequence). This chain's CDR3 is CASSQWPGTNSPLHF. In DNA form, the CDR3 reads TGTGCCAGCAGCCAATGGCCAGGAACCAATTCACCCCTCCACTTT.

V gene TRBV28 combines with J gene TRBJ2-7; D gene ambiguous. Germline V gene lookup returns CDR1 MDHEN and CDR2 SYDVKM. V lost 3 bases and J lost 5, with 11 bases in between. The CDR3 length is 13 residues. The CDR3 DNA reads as TGTGCCAGCAGTTTGGGGTGGGCCCACGAGCAGTACTTC. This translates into CASSLGWAHEQYF. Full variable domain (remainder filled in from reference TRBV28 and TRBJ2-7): DVKVTQSSRYLVKRTGEKVFLECVQDMDHENMFWYRQDPGLGLRLIYFSYDVKMKEKGDIPEGYSVSREKKERFSLILESASTNQTSMYLCASSLGWAHEQYFGPGTRLTVT.

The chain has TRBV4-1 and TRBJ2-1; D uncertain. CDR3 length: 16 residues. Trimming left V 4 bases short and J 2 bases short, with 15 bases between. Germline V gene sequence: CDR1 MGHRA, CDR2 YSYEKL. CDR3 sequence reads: CASSRPPEDPYNEQFF. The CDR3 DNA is TGCGCCAGCAGCCGACCCCCCGAGGACCCCTACAATGAGCAGTTCTTC.

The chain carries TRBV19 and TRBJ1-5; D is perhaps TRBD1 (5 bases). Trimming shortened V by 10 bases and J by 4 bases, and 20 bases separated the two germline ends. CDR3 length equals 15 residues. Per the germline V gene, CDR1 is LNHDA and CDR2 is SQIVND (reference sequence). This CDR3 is CATQPLGQANQPQHF. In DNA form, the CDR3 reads TGTGCCACCCAGCCCCTGGGGCAGGCAAATCAGCCCCAGCATTTT.

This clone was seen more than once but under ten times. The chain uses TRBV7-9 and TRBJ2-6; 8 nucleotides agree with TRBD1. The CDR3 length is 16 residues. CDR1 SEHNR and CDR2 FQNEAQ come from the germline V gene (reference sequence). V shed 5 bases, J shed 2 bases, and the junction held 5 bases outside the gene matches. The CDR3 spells CASSLTQGAGANVLTF. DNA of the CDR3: TGTGCCAGCAGCCTTACACAGGGGGCTGGGGCCAACGTCCTGACTTTC.

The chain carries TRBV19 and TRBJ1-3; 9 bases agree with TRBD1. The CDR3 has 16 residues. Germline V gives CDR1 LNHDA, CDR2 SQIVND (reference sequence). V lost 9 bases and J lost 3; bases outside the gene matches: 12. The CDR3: CASRDRDARFGNTIYF. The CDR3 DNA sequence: TGTGCCAGCCGGGACAGGGACGCACGGTTTGGAAACACCATATATTTT. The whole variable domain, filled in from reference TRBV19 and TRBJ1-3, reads DGGITQSPKYLFRKEGQNVTLSCEQNLNHDAMYWYRQDPGQGLRLIYYSQIVNDFQKGDIAEGYSVSREKKESFPLTVTSAQKNPTAFYLCASRDRDARFGNTIYFGEGSWLTVV.

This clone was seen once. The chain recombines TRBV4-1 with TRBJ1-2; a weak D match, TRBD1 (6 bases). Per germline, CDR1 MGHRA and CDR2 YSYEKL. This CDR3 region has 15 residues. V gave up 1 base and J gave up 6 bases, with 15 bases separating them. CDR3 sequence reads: CASSQGPDSLDGYTF. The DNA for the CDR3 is TGCGCCAGCAGCCAAGGACCGGACAGTCTGGATGGCTACACCTTC.

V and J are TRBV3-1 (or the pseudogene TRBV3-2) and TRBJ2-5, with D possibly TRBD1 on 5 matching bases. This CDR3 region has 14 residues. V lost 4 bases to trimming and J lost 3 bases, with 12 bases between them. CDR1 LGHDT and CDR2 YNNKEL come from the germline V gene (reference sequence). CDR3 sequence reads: CASSLGAEKETQYF. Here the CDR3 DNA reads TGTGCCAGCAGCCTTGGGGCGGAAAAAGAGACCCAGTACTTC.

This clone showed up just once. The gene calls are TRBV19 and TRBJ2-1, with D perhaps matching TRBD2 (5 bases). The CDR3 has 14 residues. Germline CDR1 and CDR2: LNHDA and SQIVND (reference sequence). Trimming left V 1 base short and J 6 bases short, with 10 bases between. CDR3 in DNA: TGTGCCAGTAGTATAGGAGGGAGTATCAATGAGCAGTTCTTC. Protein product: CASSIGGSINEQFF.

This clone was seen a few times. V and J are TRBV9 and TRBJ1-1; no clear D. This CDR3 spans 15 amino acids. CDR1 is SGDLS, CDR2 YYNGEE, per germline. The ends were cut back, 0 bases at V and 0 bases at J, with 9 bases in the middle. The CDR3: CASSVEAAMNTEAFF. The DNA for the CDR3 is TGTGCCAGCAGCGTAGAAGCAGCTATGAACACTGAAGCTTTCTTT.

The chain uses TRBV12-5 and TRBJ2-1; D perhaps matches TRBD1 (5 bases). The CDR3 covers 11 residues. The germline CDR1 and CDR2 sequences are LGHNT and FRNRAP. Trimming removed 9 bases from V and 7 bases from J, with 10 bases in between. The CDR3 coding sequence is TGTGCTAGCAACCAGGGTAATGAGCAGTTCTTC. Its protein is CASNQGNEQFF.

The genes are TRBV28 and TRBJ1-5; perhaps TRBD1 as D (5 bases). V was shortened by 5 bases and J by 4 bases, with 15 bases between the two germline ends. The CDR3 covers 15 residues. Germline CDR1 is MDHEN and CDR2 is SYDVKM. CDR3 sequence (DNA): TGTGCCAGCAGTGAACAGGTTTTGGTGAATCAGCCCCAGCATTTT. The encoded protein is CASSEQVLVNQPQHF.

The CDR3 DNA is TGTGCCAGCAGTTCAAGAACTGAAGCTTTCTTT. It translates to CASSSRTEAFF. The chain combines TRBV28 with TRBJ1-1; D ambiguous. Germline values: CDR1 MDHEN, CDR2 SYDVKM. The ends were cut back, 4 bases at V and 5 bases at J, with 5 bases in the middle. CDR3 size: 11 residues.

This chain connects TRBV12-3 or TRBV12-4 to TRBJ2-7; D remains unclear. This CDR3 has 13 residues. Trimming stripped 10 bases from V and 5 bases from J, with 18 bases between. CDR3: CAISSLAPHEQYF. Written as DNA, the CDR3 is TGTGCCATTAGTTCCTTGGCCCCCCACGAGCAGTACTTC.

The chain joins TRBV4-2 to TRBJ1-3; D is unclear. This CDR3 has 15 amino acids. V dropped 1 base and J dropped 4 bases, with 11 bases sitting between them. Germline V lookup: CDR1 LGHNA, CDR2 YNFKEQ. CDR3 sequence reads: CASSQVERPGNTIYF. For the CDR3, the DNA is TGTGCCAGCAGCCAAGTTGAGAGACCAGGAAACACCATATATTTT.

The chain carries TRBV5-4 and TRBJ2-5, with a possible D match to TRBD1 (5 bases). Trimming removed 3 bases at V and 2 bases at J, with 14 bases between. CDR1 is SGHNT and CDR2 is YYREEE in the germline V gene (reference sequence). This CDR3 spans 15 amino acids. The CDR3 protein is CASSSRSGLQETQYF. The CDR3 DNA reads TGTGCCAGCAGCTCTCGTTCAGGGCTTCAAGAGACCCAGTACTTC.

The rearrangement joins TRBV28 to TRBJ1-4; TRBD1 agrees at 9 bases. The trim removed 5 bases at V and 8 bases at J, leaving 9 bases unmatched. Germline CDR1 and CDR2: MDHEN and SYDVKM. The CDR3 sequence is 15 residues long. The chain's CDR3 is CASSENRGPGEKLFF. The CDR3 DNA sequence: TGTGCCAGCAGTGAGAACAGGGGGCCGGGGGAAAAACTGTTTTTT.

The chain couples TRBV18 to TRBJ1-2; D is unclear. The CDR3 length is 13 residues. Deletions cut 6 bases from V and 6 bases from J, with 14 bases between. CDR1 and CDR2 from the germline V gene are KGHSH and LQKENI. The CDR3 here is CASSERRVHGYTF. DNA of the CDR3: TGTGCCAGCTCCGAGAGGAGGGTACATGGCTACACCTTC.

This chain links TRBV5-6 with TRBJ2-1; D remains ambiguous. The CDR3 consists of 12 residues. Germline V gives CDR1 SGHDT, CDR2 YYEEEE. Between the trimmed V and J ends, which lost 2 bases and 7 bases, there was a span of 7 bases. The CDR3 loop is CASSLGWNEQFF. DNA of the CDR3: TGTGCCAGCAGCTTAGGGTGGAATGAGCAGTTCTTC.

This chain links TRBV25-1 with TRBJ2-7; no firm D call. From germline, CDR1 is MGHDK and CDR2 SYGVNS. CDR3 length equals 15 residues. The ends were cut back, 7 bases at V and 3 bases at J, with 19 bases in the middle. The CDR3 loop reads CASTRSASGLYEQYF. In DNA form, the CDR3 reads TGTGCCAGCACACGCAGTGCGTCGGGCCTCTACGAGCAGTACTTC.

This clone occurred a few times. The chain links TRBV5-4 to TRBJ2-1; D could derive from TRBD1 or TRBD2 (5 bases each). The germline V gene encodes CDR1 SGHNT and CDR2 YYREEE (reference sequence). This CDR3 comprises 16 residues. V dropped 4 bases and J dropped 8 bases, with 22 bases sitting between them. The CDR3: CASSQQPGRTFDEQFF. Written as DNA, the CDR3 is TGTGCCAGCAGCCAGCAGCCGGGACGGACGTTCGATGAGCAGTTCTTC. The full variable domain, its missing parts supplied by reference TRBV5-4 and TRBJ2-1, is ETGVTQSPTHLIKTRGQQVTLRCSSQSGHNTVSWYQQALGQGPQFIFQYYREEENGRGNFPPRFSGLQFPNYSSELNVNALELDDSALYLCASSQQPGRTFDEQFFGPGTRLTVL.

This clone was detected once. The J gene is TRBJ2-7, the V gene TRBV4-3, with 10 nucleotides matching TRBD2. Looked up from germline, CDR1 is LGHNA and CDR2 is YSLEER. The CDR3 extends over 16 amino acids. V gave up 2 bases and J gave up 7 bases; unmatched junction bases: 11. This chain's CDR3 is CASSQSRPSGRWEQYF. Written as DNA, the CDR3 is TGCGCCAGCAGCCAATCAAGACCTAGCGGGAGATGGGAGCAGTACTTC.

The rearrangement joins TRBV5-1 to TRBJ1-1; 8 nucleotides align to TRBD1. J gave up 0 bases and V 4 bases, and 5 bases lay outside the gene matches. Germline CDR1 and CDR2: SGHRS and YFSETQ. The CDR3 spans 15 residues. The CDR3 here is CASSTRTGLNTEAFF. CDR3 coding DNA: TGCGCCAGCAGCACCCGGACAGGGCTGAACACTGAAGCTTTCTTT.